This T cell receptor (beta chain) came from a study of cytomegalovirus exposure and HLA in healthy donors. On the study more broadly: A later analysis reported the 90 to 150 validation repertoires used the same platform as the roughly 700 first-cohort repertoires. Notes on the study in general: Usually a TCR sequence was rare, but some public TCRs were found in many donors. It was reportedly the case that the classifier diagnosed cytomegalovirus status with high specificity and sensitivity.

Regarding this clone: Antigen specificity is unknown.

Some clones are missing from TCRdb's copy, which holds only in-frame ones; the method was immunoSEQ multiplex PCR. In the table there are 100,000 to 130,000 clones, approximately 85% of which are singletons. The donors were part of the validation cohort, which consisted of some 120 subjects and was separate from the first cohort of about 650 subjects. This sequence originates from a woman aged 18-30 years in good health and CMV-seronegative. Source material: PBMCs.

The CDR3 reads CASSPRDRGGVGYGYTF. For the CDR3, the DNA is TGTGCCAGCAGTCCTCGGGACAGGGGAGGTGTTGGCTATGGCTACACCTTC. The chain uses TRBV27 and TRBJ1-2; 10 bases match TRBD1. This CDR3 has 17 residues. The junction had 13 bases not matched to a gene; V was cut back by 5 bases and J by 4 bases. Germline V gives CDR1 MNHEY, CDR2 SMNVEV (reference sequence).